The clone carrying this TCR beta chain has more than one count but fewer than ten. Antigen specificity is unknown. The sequenced template was cDNA made from the entire isolated RNA. Measured with immunoSEQ multiplex PCR; TCRdb has only the in-frame clones, and not every one. The sample contains a few hundred thousand clones, about 10% of which appear only once. The data derive from a study of beta chain features in type 1 diabetes. Overall study findings and caveats: Across all four CD4+ subsets, people with type 1 diabetes showed modestly shorter TCRB CDR3s.

The source is a man aged 30 to 39 with type 1 diabetes. The sequenced sample consisted of central memory CD4+ T cells from blood.

CDR3 in amino acids: CASSPNGPWAGTEAFF. The CDR3 nucleotides read TGTGCCAGCTCACCGAATGGACCGTGGGCAGGGACAGAAGCTTTCTTT. The chain is built from TRBV18 and TRBJ1-1, with D possibly matching TRBD1 (6 bases). With 3 bases removed from V and 8 bases from J, the gap between germline ends came to 22 bases. The CDR3 consists of 16 residues. CDR1 and CDR2 from the germline V gene are KGHSH and LQKENI.